The 16 T cell receptor beta chains below all came from one sample that was sequenced in a study of identical twins. In TCRdb, the 5' RACE reads were re-called with MiXCR into one record per CDR3 protein. The profile shows approximately 600,000 distinct CDR3 sequences, 9.6% of them singletons. These same records also appear under a second study, on yellow fever vaccine responses in identical twins.

The specimen sequenced was PBMCs. These receptors originate from a woman between 18 and 29 years old in good health.

The V and J genes are TRBV9 and TRBJ2-6, with D hard to call. The length of the CDR3 is 14 residues. Trimming took 3 bases from V and 0 from J, leaving 4 bases between them. Germline V gives CDR1 SGDLS, CDR2 YYNGEE. The CDR3 DNA sequence: TGTGCCAGCAGCGCCGACTCTGGGGCCAACGTCCTGACTTTC. Translated: CASSADSGANVLTF. The whole variable domain, filled in from reference TRBV9 and TRBJ2-6, reads DSGVTQTPKHLITATGQRVTLRCSPRSGDLSVYWYQQSLDQGLQFLIQYYNGEERAKGNILERFSAQQFPDLHSELNLSSLELGDSALYFCASSADSGANVLTFGAGSRLTVL.

This clonotype was detected ten times or more. The chain is built from TRBV20-1 and TRBJ2-3, with 8 positions matching TRBD1. Per germline, CDR1 DFQATT and CDR2 SNEGSKA (reference sequence). The trim removed 5 bases at V and 3 bases at J, leaving 7 bases unmatched. The CDR3 extends over 14 amino acids. The CDR3 here is CSALDRVLTDTQYF. The DNA of the CDR3 is TGCAGTGCTCTGGACAGGGTACTTACAGATACGCAGTATTTT.

CDR3 sequence reads: CASSLAGGKRGGELFF. CDR3 nucleotide sequence: TGTGCCAGCAGCTTGGCGGGGGGTAAAAGGGGCGGGGAGCTGTTTTTT. This chain joins TRBV11-2 and TRBJ2-2; 8 bases map to TRBD2. The V gene end was trimmed by 3 bases and the J gene end by 7 bases; junction bases not matched to a gene: 10. The CDR3 contains 16 residues. Germline loops: CDR1 SGHAT, CDR2 FQNNGV.

The chain uses TRBV30 and TRBJ2-2; D unresolved. This CDR3 is built from 14 residues. V was clipped by 6 bases and J by 0 bases, with 11 bases between them. The V gene's germline CDR1 is GTSNPN and CDR2 SVGIG (reference sequence). CDR3 sequence: CACLTTPNTGELFF. CDR3 coding DNA: TGTGCCTGCTTGACCACTCCGAACACCGGGGAGCTGTTTTTT.

Many counts were recorded for this clonotype. This sequence joins TRBV7-3 and TRBJ2-3; TRBD2 agrees at 11 bases. The germline CDR1 and CDR2 sequences are SGHTA and FQGTGA. There are 15 residues in the CDR3. V was pared by 5 bases and J by 2 bases, with 3 bases of the junction left unmatched. In nucleotides, the CDR3 is TGTGCCAGCAGCCTTAGCGGGGGGGCCACAGATACGCAGTATTTT. Protein: CASSLSGGATDTQYF.

This chain uses TRBV3-1 with TRBJ2-7; D is possibly TRBD2 (5 bases). This CDR3 spans 16 amino acids. Germline V gene sequence: CDR1 LGHDT, CDR2 YNNKEL (reference sequence). Between the trimmed V and J ends, which lost 3 bases and 3 bases, there was a span of 18 bases. The CDR3 region is CASSHRDYRANYEQYF. For the CDR3, the DNA is TGTGCCAGCAGCCACAGAGACTACCGGGCGAACTACGAGCAGTACTTC.

This clonotype was seen a few times. V is TRBV5-1 and J is TRBJ1-2, with 7 bases lining up with TRBD1. V shed 0 bases and J 3 bases; nucleotides not matched to a gene: 2. The CDR3 contains 14 residues. CDR1 is SGHRS and CDR2 is YFSETQ in the germline V gene. CDR3 nucleotide sequence: TGCGCCAGCAGCTTGGACAGGGGCGACTATGGCTACACCTTC. Translated: CASSLDRGDYGYTF.

This sequence joins TRBV15 and TRBJ2-1; 11 nucleotides line up with TRBD2. Germline loops: CDR1 LNHNV, CDR2 YYDKDF (reference sequence). The length of the CDR3 is 19 residues. The V gene end was trimmed by 5 bases and the J gene end by 4 bases; junction bases not matched to a gene: 16. CDR3 in amino acids: CATSPARVAGGLWYNEQFF. Here the CDR3 DNA reads TGTGCCACCAGCCCCGCCCGGGTAGCGGGGGGGCTCTGGTACAATGAGCAGTTCTTC. The full variable domain, with the rest looked up from reference TRBV15 and TRBJ2-1, is DAMVIQNPRYQVTQFGKPVTLSCSQTLNHNVMYWYQQKSSQAPKLLFHYYDKDFNNEADTPDNFQSRRPNTSFCFLDIRSPGLGDTAMYLCATSPARVAGGLWYNEQFFGPGTRLTVL.

J is TRBJ2-6 and V is TRBV29-1; D possibly corresponds to TRBD1 (6 bases). V lost 7 bases, J lost 0 bases, and 10 bases lay in between. CDR3 length: 14 amino acids. Germline V gene lookup returns CDR1 SQVTM and CDR2 ANQGSEA. The CDR3, as DNA: TGCAGCGCCACACAGGGCTCTGGGGCCAACGTCCTGACTTTC. Residues: CSATQGSGANVLTF.

The chain combines TRBV6-2 or TRBV6-3 with TRBJ2-7; TRBD2 matches 10 bases. CDR1 and CDR2 (germline): MNHEY, SVGEGT. The junction had 10 bases not matched to a gene; V was cut back by 6 bases and J by 2 bases. The CDR3 has 16 residues. CDR3 in amino acids: CASSTKTAGGPYEQYF. The CDR3 bases are TGTGCCAGCAGCACCAAAACAGCGGGAGGGCCCTACGAGCAGTACTTC.

This clonotype came up many times. The rearrangement joins TRBV5-6 to TRBJ1-4; maybe TRBD1 (6 bases). Trimming cost V 4 bases and J 1 base, with 11 bases left between them. This CDR3 is built from 15 residues. Germline V gives CDR1 SGHDT, CDR2 YYEEEE. The CDR3 reads CASSRTGKTNEKLFF. The CDR3 coding sequence is TGTGCCAGCAGCCGTACAGGGAAAACTAATGAAAAACTGTTTTTT. The full variable domain, its missing parts supplied by reference TRBV5-6 and TRBJ1-4, is DAGVTQSPTHLIKTRGQQVTLRCSPKSGHDTVSWYQQALGQGPQFIFQYYEEEERQRGNFPDRFSGHQFPNYSSELNVNALLLGDSALYLCASSRTGKTNEKLFFGSGTQLSVL.

The sample holds a few counts of this clonotype. This rearrangement joins TRBV18 to TRBJ1-5; TRBD1 matches 8 bases. CDR1 and CDR2 (germline): KGHSH, LQKENI. The V and J ends lost 3 bases and 6 bases, in that order; junction bases with no gene match: 7. The CDR3 has 15 residues. The CDR3 DNA sequence: TGTGCCAGCTCACCCCGGACAGGGTACGCTCAGCCCCAGCATTTT. This gives the protein CASSPRTGYAQPQHF.

This clonotype has at least ten counts. The chain links TRBV5-1 to TRBJ1-5; 8 bases align to TRBD1. Unmatched junction bases numbered 5, after V lost 4 bases and J lost 2 bases. The CDR3 is made up of 15 amino acids. In germline, CDR1 is SGHRS, CDR2 YFSETQ. CDR3 DNA: TGCGCCAGCAGCCCTGGACAGGGAGGCAATCAGCCCCAGCATTTT. Translated, it gives CASSPGQGGNQPQHF.

This clonotype was observed a handful of times. The chain links TRBV20-1 to TRBJ2-1; D gene ambiguous. Trimming removed 5 bases at V and 6 bases at J, with 14 bases between. This CDR3 contains 13 residues. Looked up from germline, CDR1 is DFQATT and CDR2 is SNEGSKA (reference sequence). DNA of the CDR3: TGCAGTGCTCAGCTTCAATTGAGCAATGAGCAGTTCTTC. It specifies CSAQLQLSNEQFF.

This clonotype has at least ten counts. This chain links TRBV12-3 or TRBV12-4 with TRBJ2-2; D gene unclear. This CDR3 contains 13 residues. The V and J ends lost 5 bases and 6 bases respectively, with 10 bases between them. The CDR3 sequence: CASSPLNPGELFF. In DNA form, the CDR3 reads TGTGCCAGCAGTCCCCTGAATCCCGGGGAGCTGTTTTTT.

The rearrangement links TRBV4-2 to TRBJ2-2, with 8 bases identical to TRBD2. The V gene end was trimmed by 5 bases and the J gene end by 3 bases; junction bases not matched to a gene: 5. CDR1 and CDR2 (germline): LGHNA, YNFKEQ. The CDR3 sequence is 15 residues long. DNA of the CDR3: TGTGCCAGCAGCACCGGGGGGGTCGACACCGGGGAGCTGTTTTTT. The encoded protein is CASSTGGVDTGELFF.